This passage covers 2 T cell receptor beta chains from one sample sequenced in a study of regulatory T cells in long-lasting Graves disease. The sample's time point: newly diagnosed GD, antithyroid drugs for less than 3 months. PBMCs provided the RNA from which the TCR library was made. Researchers made TCR beta libraries by using iRepertoire HTBI primers and running Arm-PCR on CDR3 regions. TCRdb reanalysed the multiplex PCR reads using MiXCR and keeps one entry per CDR3 protein. This sample has about 430,000 distinct CDR3 sequences, with approximately 15% found just once. These same data were also listed under a study on T cells in Graves' hyperthyroidism and ophthalmopathy.

The sample was peripheral blood mononuclear cells (PBMCs), taken at new diagnosis, from a patient treated with antithyroid drugs. The receptor set was obtained from a woman in her 40s with Graves disease.

The chain couples TRBV5-8 to TRBJ2-5; maybe TRBD2 (6 bases). Germline-derived CDR1 and CDR2 are SGHTS and YDEGEE. V was pared by 1 base and J by 5 bases, with 12 bases between. The CDR3 is 14 residues long. CDR3 region: CASSLWWEEETQYF. CDR3 bases: TGTGCCAGCAGCTTGTGGTGGGAGGAGGAGACCCAGTACTTC.

In its sample, this clonotype was seen a few times. V is TRBV6-5 and J is TRBJ2-1; perhaps D is TRBD1 or TRBD2 (6 bases each). Germline CDR1 MNHEY, CDR2 SVGAGI. The CDR3 runs to 15 residues. Trimming shortened V by 2 bases and J by 2 bases, and 10 bases separated the two germline ends. CDR3 amino acids: CASSYPGAPYNEQFF. The CDR3 DNA sequence: TGTGCCAGCAGTTACCCGGGGGCACCCTACAATGAGCAGTTCTTC.